The 26 T cell receptor beta chains below all came from one sample that was sequenced in a study of tumor and adjacent non-tumor tissue in lung cancer. No cell sorting was done before RNA was extracted from the tissue. The library came from three nested PCR rounds adapted from ARM-PCR protocols. TCRdb re-derived calls from the multiplex PCR reads in MiXCR, one entry per CDR3 protein. The sample lists 200,000 to 250,000 distinct CDR3 sequences, 70% to 75% occurring once. The sequenced sample was lung tumor tissue. The receptors shown here come from a man aged 60-69 years with non-small cell lung cancer.

On this clonotype itself: One junction end disagrees with the germline gene, perhaps due to a read error. V gene TRBV6-1 combines with J gene TRBJ1-1; D gene unclear. This CDR3 spans 15 amino acids. Germline V gene lookup returns CDR1 MNHNS and CDR2 SASEGT. The DNA for the CDR3 is TGTGCCAGCATCCCCAGCCCAGGCTGGAACACTGAAACTTTCTTT. Residues: CASIPSPGWNTETFF.

CDR3 nucleotides: TGCGCCAGCAGCCCGAAGACAGGGGACTACGAGCAGTACTTC. Amino acids: CASSPKTGDYEQYF. The J gene is TRBJ2-7, the V gene TRBV4-3; 8 positions agree with TRBD1. Per the germline V gene, CDR1 is LGHNA and CDR2 is YSLEER. The V gene end was trimmed by 4 bases and the J gene end by 3 bases; junction bases not matched to a gene: 5. The CDR3 runs to 14 residues.

A remark on this clonotype: Compared with germline, one end of the junction differs, possibly owing to a read error. The chain recombines TRBV12-3 or TRBV12-4 with TRBJ1-6, with D possibly being TRBD1 (5 bases). This CDR3 comprises 13 residues. The CDR3 DNA is TGTGCCAACAGAGTCGGGACTAATTCACACCTCCACTTT. It encodes CANRVGTNSHLHF.

About this clonotype itself: One junction end does not reproduce the germline sequence, and a read error may be involved. The V call is TRBV11-3, the J call TRBJ1-4; D call uncertain. Germline lookup yields CDR1 SGHNT and CDR2 YENEEA. CDR3 length: 13 residues. The CDR3 DNA sequence: TGTGCCAGCAGCTCAGCCGATAATAAAAAACTGTTTTTT. It translates to CASSSADNKKLFF.

This clonotype turned up a few times. A much larger clone lies a single base off, so this may be a read error. V and J are TRBV5-1 and TRBJ2-3, with unresolved D. CDR3 length: 12 amino acids. The ends were cut back, 2 bases at V and 4 bases at J, with 5 bases in the middle. CDR1 is SGHRS and CDR2 is YFSETQ in the germline V gene. The CDR3 is CASSLDSDTQYF. Written as DNA, the CDR3 is TGCGCCAGCAGCTTAGACTCAGATACGCAGTATTTT. The full variable domain, rest sourced from reference TRBV5-1 and TRBJ2-3, is KAGVTQTPRYLIKTRGQQVTLSCSPISGHRSVSWYQQTPGQGLQFLFEYFSETQRNKGNFPGRFSGRQFSNSRSEMNVSTLELGDSALYLCASSLDSDTQYFGPGTRLTVL.

The chain is built from TRBV6-2 or TRBV6-3 and TRBJ2-1; D might be TRBD2 (5 bases). Per germline, CDR1 MNHEY and CDR2 SVGEGT. This CDR3 has 15 residues. Trimming removed 0 bases at V and 10 bases at J, with 16 bases between. DNA for the CDR3: TGTGCCAGCAGTTACTCCAGCGGATACAATGTGGAGCAGTTCTTC. Its translation: CASSYSSGYNVEQFF.

CDR3 region: CSAPTSVGSSVYNEQFF. CDR3 coding DNA: TGCAGTGCACCGACTAGCGTGGGGTCCTCCGTATACAATGAGCAGTTCTTC. The genes are TRBV20-1 and TRBJ2-1, with TRBD2 matching 8 bases. There are 17 residues in the CDR3. With V trimmed by 6 bases and J by 4 bases, 17 bases remained unmatched. Germline CDR1 is DFQATT and CDR2 is SNEGSKA (reference sequence).

Worth noting for this clonotype: The junction shows a germline mismatch at one end, possibly a read error. The V call is TRBV11-2, the J call TRBJ2-1; tentatively, D is TRBD1 (5 bases). This CDR3 contains 16 residues. Per germline, CDR1 SGHAT and CDR2 FQNNGV. CDR3 in amino acids: CASSSQHQGSNNKQFF. CDR3 coding DNA: TGTGCCAGCAGTTCCCAACATCAGGGTTCCAACAATAAGCAGTTCTTC.

V gene TRBV6-1 combines with J gene TRBJ1-5; 10 bases agree with TRBD1. V shed 5 bases and J 6 bases; nucleotides not matched to a gene: 7. Germline loops: CDR1 MNHNS, CDR2 SASEGT. This CDR3 comprises 15 residues. The CDR3 nucleotides read TGTGCCAGCAGTCAGGGACAGGGGTTACGTCAGCCCCAGCATTTT. This codes for CASSQGQGLRQPQHF.

The V gene is TRBV7-8, the J gene TRBJ2-5; D is unclear. The CDR3 has 14 amino acids. Deletions cut 4 bases from V and 3 bases from J, with 12 bases between. Per the germline V gene, CDR1 is SGHVS and CDR2 is FQNEAQ. CDR3 DNA: TGTGCCAGCAGCTGCCCGGACCCTGAAGAGACCCAGTACTTC. Protein product: CASSCPDPEETQYF.

The chain carries TRBV30 and TRBJ2-6; TRBD1 is a possible D gene (6 bases). Looked up from germline, CDR1 is GTSNPN and CDR2 is SVGIG (reference sequence). This CDR3 has 15 amino acids. Trimming cost V 5 bases and J 2 bases, with 13 bases left between them. The CDR3 loop is CAWQGGLAGANVLTF. The CDR3 coding sequence is TGTGCCTGGCAAGGGGGTTTGGCTGGGGCCAACGTCCTGACTTTC.

In its sample, this clonotype was seen once. Given a much more abundant clone one base away, this may be a read error. J is TRBJ2-4 and V is TRBV20-1; D might be TRBD2 (7 bases). The germline V and J ends were trimmed by 6 bases and 7 bases, with 16 bases remaining between them. Germline V lookup: CDR1 DFQATT, CDR2 SNEGSKA (reference sequence). CDR3 length: 13 residues. CDR3 coding DNA: TGCAGTGCACTAGCGCTAAGGGGGAACATTCAGTACTTC. Its translation: CSALALRGNIQYF.

Regarding this clonotype: At one boundary the junction diverges from the germline segment, which might be a read error. This rearrangement joins TRBV6-5 to TRBJ1-1; D may be TRBD1 (6 bases). This CDR3 is built from 12 residues. Germline-derived CDR1 and CDR2 are MNHEY and SVGAGI. The CDR3 here is CVSSYGQTEAFF. The CDR3 DNA reads TGTGTCAGCAGTTACGGACAGACTGAAGCTTTCTTT.

Worth noting for this clonotype: Given a much more abundant clone one base away, this may be a read error. The gene calls are TRBV29-1 and TRBJ1-2; D not certain. Germline assignment: CDR1 SQVTM and CDR2 ANQGSEA. The germline V and J ends were trimmed by 6 bases and 4 bases, with 12 bases remaining between them. The CDR3 extends over 12 amino acids. CDR3 protein: CSVQIPSYGYTF. The CDR3 DNA sequence: TGCAGCGTCCAAATTCCGTCCTATGGCTACACCTTC.

This clonotype was seen at least ten times. This chain uses TRBV6-5 with TRBJ1-6; no reliable D call. The CDR3 has 15 amino acids. Between the trimmed V and J ends, which lost 0 bases and 16 bases, there was a span of 19 bases. Germline V lookup: CDR1 MNHEY, CDR2 SVGAGI. This CDR3 is CASSYSRTNPLPLHF. The DNA of the CDR3 is TGTGCCAGCAGTTACTCACGGACCAACCCACTCCCTCTCCACTTT.

This chain links TRBV20-1 with TRBJ1-6; tentatively, D is TRBD1 (5 bases). This CDR3 comprises 13 residues. V was trimmed by 7 bases and J by 13 bases, leaving 20 bases between them. Germline V gene lookup returns CDR1 DFQATT and CDR2 SNEGSKA (reference sequence). The CDR3 protein is CSDIQEHGRPLHF. The CDR3, as DNA: TGCAGTGATATACAGGAGCACGGGCGCCCCCTCCACTTT.

With regard to this clonotype: Compared with germline, one end of the junction differs, possibly owing to a read error. The chain has TRBV11-2 and TRBJ2-7; D remains unclear. Germline V gene sequence: CDR1 SGHAT, CDR2 FQNNGV. There are 14 residues in the CDR3. DNA of the CDR3: TGTGCCAGCAGCTTAGTCGGCAACTCCTACGCGCAGTACTTC. Translation: CASSLVGNSYAQYF.

Concerning this clonotype itself: Since a much larger clone is just one base distant, this may be a read error. The rearrangement uses TRBV20-1 and TRBJ2-7; D is uncertain. Trimming cost V 0 bases and J 6 bases, with 15 bases left between them. The V gene's germline CDR1 is DFQATT and CDR2 SNEGSKA (reference sequence). This CDR3 is built from 14 residues. CDR3 loop: CSARDGLVGSEQYF. The CDR3 DNA sequence: TGCAGTGCTAGAGATGGCCTAGTGGGATCCGAGCAGTACTTC.

As to this clonotype: Possible read error: a much larger clone is one base away. CDR3 nucleotide sequence: TGCAGTGCTATAGTGGGGACATTCAGCTCCTACGAGCAGTACTTC. Protein product: CSAIVGTFSSYEQYF. V gene TRBV20-1 combines with J gene TRBJ2-7; D possibly corresponds to TRBD1 (6 bases). Germline CDR1 is DFQATT and CDR2 is SNEGSKA (reference sequence). Trimming removed 4 bases at V and 0 bases at J, with 16 bases between. This CDR3 has 15 amino acids.

The V and J genes are TRBV20-1 and TRBJ2-7; the match to TRBD2 covers 9 bases. The CDR3 is 18 amino acids. Germline V gene sequence: CDR1 DFQATT, CDR2 SNEGSKA (reference sequence). After removal of 6 bases from V and 1 base from J, the junction contained 19 bases not matched to a gene. CDR3 sequence: CSACYGGRGGKTSYEQYF. In DNA form, the CDR3 reads TGCAGTGCCTGCTATGGGGGGCGGGGGGGAAAGACTTCCTACGAGCAGTACTTC.

Comments on this clonotype: The conserved final phenylalanine or tryptophan is absent from the CDR3, which likely points to a read error. This chain connects TRBV20-1 to TRBJ2-2; D call uncertain. CDR1 DFQATT and CDR2 SNEGSKA come from the germline V gene (reference sequence). The CDR3 covers 14 residues. Between the trimmed V and J ends, which lost 2 bases and 1 base, there was a span of 8 bases. The CDR3 sequence: CSARFHENTGELFI. CDR3 nucleotide sequence: TGCAGTGCTAGATTCCACGAGAACACCGGGGAGCTGTTTATT.

To note about this clonotype: A much bigger clone sits one base away, suggesting this may be a read error. The J gene is TRBJ2-7, the V gene TRBV6-1; tentatively, D is TRBD1 or TRBD2 (6 bases each). The CDR3 sequence is 17 residues long. V was trimmed by 2 bases and J by 4 bases, leaving 21 bases between them. Germline V CDR1 and CDR2: MNHNS, SASEGT. The CDR3 sequence: CASSEKGGETVGYEQYF. The CDR3 nucleotides read TGTGCCAGCAGTGAAAAGGGGGGTGAGACAGTCGGATACGAGCAGTACTTC.

The chain couples TRBV11-2 to TRBJ2-7, with a possible D match to TRBD1 (6 bases). CDR1 SGHAT and CDR2 FQNNGV come from the germline V gene. The ends were cut back, 3 bases at V and 12 bases at J, with 18 bases in the middle. CDR3 size: 13 residues. CDR3 nucleotide sequence: TGTGCCAGCAGCTTCACAGGGAGCTACGTGCTGTACTTC. Protein sequence: CASSFTGSYVLYF. Using reference TRBV11-2 and TRBJ2-7 for the parts outside the CDR3, the full variable domain is EAGVAQSPRYKIIEKRQSVAFWCNPISGHATLYWYQQILGQGPKLLIQFQNNGVVDDSQLPKDRFSAERLKGVDSTLKIQPAKLEDSAVYLCASSFTGSYVLYFGPGTRLTVT.

This clonotype has a single count. The chain employs TRBV4-2 and TRBJ2-5; unclear D gene. The CDR3 covers 13 residues. Per the germline V gene, CDR1 is LGHNA and CDR2 is YNFKEQ. The V gene lost 1 base and the J gene lost 5 bases, with 8 bases spanning the gap. The DNA of the CDR3 is TGTGCCAGCAGCCAAGTCGGGTTTGAGACCCAGTACTTC. Amino acids: CASSQVGFETQYF.

As to this clonotype: Given a much more abundant clone one base away, this may be a read error. This chain connects TRBV20-1 to TRBJ2-3, with D perhaps matching TRBD2 (6 bases). The CDR3 consists of 16 residues. Germline-derived CDR1 and CDR2 are DFQATT and SNEGSKA (reference sequence). The CDR3 loop is CNARDLGLNFPDTQYF. In nucleotides, the CDR3 is TGCAATGCTAGAGATCTGGGACTCAACTTTCCAGATACGCAGTATTTT.

With respect to this clonotype: A junction boundary mismatches the germline segment, possibly from a read error. V gene TRBV6-2 or TRBV6-3 combines with J gene TRBJ2-7, with 9 bases aligning to TRBD2. CDR1 and CDR2 (germline): MNHEY, SVGEGT. CDR3 length: 14 residues. CDR3 in DNA: TGTGCCAGCAAGATAGCGGGAGCCCCTATGGAGCGGTACTTC. Protein: CASKIAGAPMERYF.